Each of the 19 T cell receptor beta chains below was sequenced from the same sample in a study of blood T cells in healthy people across ages. Using a J-beta primer mix together with a sample-barcoded 5' primer, a second PCR was run for roughly 7 to 11 cycles. TCRdb analysed the 5' RACE reads with MiXCR anew, one entry per CDR3 protein. The table records more than 550,000 distinct CDR3 sequences, approximately 22% of them present only once. Sequenced material: blood. The receptor source for this set is a man aged 65 to 85 in good health.

The gene calls are TRBV11-3 and TRBJ2-1; D might be TRBD2 (6 bases). CDR3 length: 15 residues. V lost 2 bases and J 7 bases, leaving 15 bases between the germline ends. CDR1 SGHNT and CDR2 YENEEA come from the germline V gene. This chain's CDR3 is CASSLTSFNGNEQFF. The CDR3 DNA follows: TGTGCCAGCAGCTTAACTAGCTTCAACGGGAATGAGCAGTTCTTC.

This clonotype came up a few times. The chain links TRBV5-1 to TRBJ1-2; D uncertain. V lost 4 bases to trimming and J lost 8 bases, with 18 bases between them. Germline V gene sequence: CDR1 SGHRS, CDR2 YFSETQ. CDR3 length: 14 amino acids. CDR3 amino acids: CASSLQADLWGYTF. The CDR3 bases are TGCGCCAGCAGCCTGCAGGCGGACCTATGGGGCTACACCTTC.

This clonotype showed up just a few times. V gene TRBV20-1 combines with J gene TRBJ2-5; 8 bases are a match to TRBD2. The CDR3 is 15 residues long. V dropped 5 bases and J dropped 2; count of bases not matched to a gene: 10. The germline gives CDR1 DFQATT, CDR2 SNEGSKA (reference sequence). The CDR3 DNA follows: TGCAGTGCTCCATCTAGCGGGCTCGAACAAGAGACCCAGTACTTC. This gives the protein CSAPSSGLEQETQYF.

DNA for the CDR3: TGCGCCAGCAGCTTGGAAGGGGGTAGGGATTTCTTT. Its translation: CASSLEGGRDFF. V is TRBV5-1 and J is TRBJ1-1; tentatively, D is TRBD1 (6 bases). The CDR3 runs to 12 residues. Germline CDR1 reads SGHRS; CDR2 reads YFSETQ. Trimming removed 0 bases at V and 13 bases at J, with 13 bases between.

This chain links TRBV12-3 or TRBV12-4 with TRBJ2-7, with D possibly TRBD1 on 6 matching bases. V was trimmed by 6 bases and J by 6 bases, leaving 15 bases between them. The CDR3 length is 13 residues. In nucleotides, the CDR3 is TGTGCCAGCAGCCAAATACAGGGAAGCGAGCAGTACTTC. Translation gives CASSQIQGSEQYF.

J is TRBJ1-2 and V is TRBV27; D is possibly TRBD1 (6 bases). Trimming cost V 7 bases and J 8 bases, with 20 bases left between them. Germline V gene sequence: CDR1 MNHEY, CDR2 SMNVEV (reference sequence). The CDR3 length is 14 residues. The CDR3: CASTPAGAQEGYTF. The DNA of the CDR3 is TGTGCCAGCACCCCCGCGGGGGCGCAGGAGGGCTACACCTTC.

The chain recombines TRBV29-1 with TRBJ1-1; possible D gene TRBD1, 5 bases. Per the germline V gene, CDR1 is SQVTM and CDR2 is ANQGSEA. V was pared by 4 bases and J by 4 bases, with 10 bases between. This CDR3 has 12 residues. CDR3 in DNA: TGCAGCGTTGGACAGCCGAGCACTGAAGCTTTCTTT. This codes for CSVGQPSTEAFF.

This clonotype was counted only a few times. The V gene is TRBV12-3 or TRBV12-4, the J gene TRBJ2-4, with a tentative D call TRBD2 (7 bases). V was trimmed by 4 bases and J by 4 bases, leaving 14 bases between them. This CDR3 has 15 amino acids. The CDR3 DNA reads as TGTGCCAGCAGTTCTAGCGGAACAGGGAAAAACATTCAGTACTTC. Protein sequence: CASSSSGTGKNIQYF.

This clonotype has only a few counts. The V gene is TRBV28, the J gene TRBJ1-2; unclear D gene. Germline V gene sequence: CDR1 MDHEN, CDR2 SYDVKM. CDR3 length: 14 residues. The V end was cut by 2 bases, the J end by 4 bases, with 11 bases between. CDR3 in amino acids: CASSLEQVAYGYTF. The DNA for the CDR3 is TGTGCCAGCAGTTTAGAGCAGGTTGCCTATGGCTACACCTTC.

J is TRBJ2-2 and V is TRBV11-3, with 10 bases that match TRBD1. CDR1 and CDR2 (germline): SGHNT, YENEEA. After removal of 4 bases from V and 6 bases from J, the junction contained 5 bases not matched to a gene. The CDR3 spans 15 residues. The CDR3 DNA reads as TGTGCCAGCAGCTCCGGACAGGGGGTTTCCGGGGAGCTGTTTTTT. The encoded protein is CASSSGQGVSGELFF.

The chain combines TRBV5-1 with TRBJ2-5, with D possibly being TRBD1 (5 bases). The end of the DNA is better explained by TRBJ2-7, so the J call may be wrong. This CDR3 is built from 14 residues. The germline V gene encodes CDR1 SGHRS and CDR2 YFSETQ. The CDR3 DNA is TGCGCCAGCCGATCACAGACAGATACCTACGAGCAGTACTTC. Translated: CASRSQTDTYEQYF.

The chain combines TRBV5-1 with TRBJ2-3, with D possibly TRBD1 on 6 matching bases. Between the trimmed V and J ends, which lost 4 bases and 4 bases, there was a span of 16 bases. Germline values: CDR1 SGHRS, CDR2 YFSETQ. There are 15 residues in the CDR3. The CDR3: CASSLGQLSADTQYF. The DNA of the CDR3 is TGCGCCAGCAGCCTTGGACAGCTAAGCGCAGATACGCAGTATTTT.

V gene TRBV10-3 combines with J gene TRBJ2-1; a possible D gene is TRBD1 (9 bases). This CDR3 is built from 17 residues. Germline values: CDR1 ENHRY, CDR2 SYGVKD. Trimming took 5 bases from V and 5 from J, leaving 22 bases between them. The CDR3 reads CAISSRSGTGNDNEQFF. The DNA of the CDR3 is TGTGCCATCAGTTCTCGTAGCGGGACAGGGAATGACAATGAGCAGTTCTTC.

This clonotype occurred a few times. The chain combines TRBV7-2 with TRBJ2-3; D gene unclear. Germline V gene sequence: CDR1 SGHTA, CDR2 FQGNSA. The CDR3 is 15 amino acids. V lost 1 base and J 4 bases, leaving 12 bases between the germline ends. CDR3 nucleotides: TGTGCCAGCAGCTTAGGGACCTCAAGGGCAGATACGCAGTATTTT. Translated: CASSLGTSRADTQYF.

This clonotype was observed many times. In DNA form, the CDR3 reads TGTGCCAGCACCCCCAGCAACCCCTACGAGCAGTACTTC. The encoded protein is CASTPSNPYEQYF. The chain has TRBV6-2 or TRBV6-3 and TRBJ2-5, with D uncertain. The end of the DNA is better explained by TRBJ2-7, so the J call may be wrong. This CDR3 has 13 residues. Germline lookup yields CDR1 MNHEY and CDR2 SVGEGT.

This clonotype appeared a single time. V is TRBV2 and J is TRBJ1-4; D unclear. V was pared by 3 bases and J by 4 bases, with 12 bases between. This CDR3 is built from 15 residues. In germline, CDR1 is SNHLY, CDR2 FYNNEI. Here the CDR3 DNA reads TGTGCCAGCAGTGACCTTGGTCAGTATAATGAAAAACTGTTTTTT. It encodes CASSDLGQYNEKLFF.

The V gene is TRBV6-2 or TRBV6-3, the J gene TRBJ2-1; either TRBD1 or TRBD2 may supply D (5 bases each). Deletions cut 10 bases from V and 1 base from J, with 11 bases between. There are 13 residues in the CDR3. Germline V gives CDR1 MNHEY, CDR2 SVGEGT. CDR3 sequence: CATWDGSYNEQFF. Written as DNA, the CDR3 is TGTGCCACCTGGGACGGATCCTACAATGAGCAGTTCTTC.

This clonotype was recorded a few times. In DNA, the CDR3 is TGCGCCAGCAGCTCCGAAAACACAGGGGCCTATGGCTACACCTTC. The encoded protein is CASSSENTGAYGYTF. This rearrangement joins TRBV5-1 to TRBJ1-2; TRBD1 matches 7 bases. The ends lost 3 bases at V and 4 bases at J; junction bases unmatched: 9. Germline assignment: CDR1 SGHRS and CDR2 YFSETQ. This CDR3 contains 15 residues.

This clonotype was detected a few times. The gene calls are TRBV7-8 and TRBJ2-1; D may be TRBD1 or TRBD2 (6 bases each). The germline V gene has CDR1 SGHVS and CDR2 FQNEAQ. This CDR3 spans 15 amino acids. Trimming removed 7 bases at V and 0 bases at J, with 13 bases between. As DNA, the CDR3 is TGTGCCAGCACCAAAGGGGGGAGCTCCTACAATGAGCAGTTCTTC. Protein: CASTKGGSSYNEQFF.